These 19 T cell receptor beta chains share one sample of origin, sequenced in a study of beta chain features in type 1 diabetes. Study observations and caveats: Shorter TCRB CDR3s, moderately but significantly so, marked every one of the four CD4+ subsets in Type 1 diabetes patients.

Which antigens these TCRs recognize remains unknown. cDNA synthesis used the whole RNA isolate, giving expressed TCRB sequences. TCRdb keeps only in-frame clones here, not all; method: immunoSEQ multiplex PCR. Of tens of thousands of clones listed, over 40% are singletons. Sequenced sample: Tregs from blood. These receptors originate from a man aged 25-45 years with type 1 diabetes.

This clone has just a few counts. This rearrangement joins TRBV18 to TRBJ2-7; maybe TRBD2 (6 bases). Trimming removed 6 bases from V and 3 bases from J, with 18 bases in between. This CDR3 has 15 residues. Germline CDR1 and CDR2: KGHSH and LQKENI. The CDR3, as DNA: TGTGCCAGCTCGCCCACGGGAGCGGACGGCTACGAGCAGTACTTC. Its translation is CASSPTGADGYEQYF.

This chain joins TRBV5-4 and TRBJ2-2; possible D gene TRBD2, 5 bases. The V end lost 7 bases, the J end lost 7 bases, and 20 bases lay between the germline ends. This CDR3 region has 15 residues. CDR1 is SGHNT, CDR2 YYREEE, per germline (reference sequence). This CDR3 is CASSAARSEGGELFF. As DNA, the CDR3 is TGTGCCAGCTCCGCGGCCAGGTCCGAGGGCGGGGAGCTGTTTTTT.

CDR3 nucleotide sequence: TGTGCCAGCAGTCTCCTGGGACTAGCGGGAGCGGATACGCAGTATTTT. Residues: CASSLLGLAGADTQYF. The chain has TRBV28 and TRBJ2-3, with 14 positions matching TRBD2. CDR3 size: 16 residues. The V and J ends lost 5 bases and 6 bases, in that order; junction bases with no gene match: 7. Germline loops: CDR1 MDHEN, CDR2 SYDVKM.

This clone turned up a few times. V gene TRBV28 combines with J gene TRBJ2-2; D may be TRBD1 (7 bases). Looked up from germline, CDR1 is MDHEN and CDR2 is SYDVKM. Trimming removed 4 bases from V and 7 bases from J, with 13 bases in between. The CDR3 is 14 residues long. CDR3 coding DNA: TGTGCCAGCAGTTCGACCAGGGGGGTCGGGGAGCTGTTTTTT. It yields the protein CASSSTRGVGELFF. The full variable domain, its missing parts supplied by reference TRBV28 and TRBJ2-2, is DVKVTQSSRYLVKRTGEKVFLECVQDMDHENMFWYRQDPGLGLRLIYFSYDVKMKEKGDIPEGYSVSREKKERFSLILESASTNQTSMYLCASSSTRGVGELFFGEGSRLTVL.

The chain couples TRBV11-1 to TRBJ2-1, with D possibly being TRBD1 (6 bases). This CDR3 region has 16 residues. The V gene's germline CDR1 is SGHAT and CDR2 FQDESV (reference sequence). Trimming pared 0 bases from V and 6 bases from J, leaving 15 bases between. CDR3 bases: TGTGCCAGCAGCTTAGCGTGGTTGTCAGGGGTCAATGAGCAGTTCTTC. Translating gives CASSLAWLSGVNEQFF.

The chain recombines TRBV6-1 with TRBJ2-3; 13 bases match TRBD2. The germline CDR1 and CDR2 sequences are MNHNS and SASEGT. The CDR3 extends over 16 amino acids. Trimming removed 4 bases from V and 5 bases from J; junction bases left unmatched: 6. Here the CDR3 reads CASSGTSGRLKDTQYF. The DNA for the CDR3 is TGTGCCAGCAGTGGGACTAGCGGGAGACTAAAAGATACGCAGTATTTT.

The V call is TRBV10-3, the J call TRBJ2-7; 9 bases map to TRBD2. The germline gives CDR1 ENHRY, CDR2 SYGVKD. V shed 11 bases, J shed 3 bases, and the junction held 8 bases outside the gene matches. This CDR3 has 13 residues. This chain's CDR3 is CAGVTSGNYEQYF. DNA of the CDR3: TGTGCCGGGGTGACTAGCGGAAACTACGAGCAGTACTTC.

The chain employs TRBV5-6 and TRBJ2-1; 8 bases are shared with TRBD1. CDR3 length: 15 residues. Germline assignment: CDR1 SGHDT and CDR2 YYEEEE. The V gene end was trimmed by 2 bases and the J gene end by 6 bases; junction bases not matched to a gene: 7. CDR3 coding DNA: TGTGCCAGCAGCTTCCTGGACAGGGTTGCCAATGAGCAGTTCTTC. Protein product: CASSFLDRVANEQFF.

The gene calls are TRBV11-2 and TRBJ2-7; D is possibly TRBD1 (5 bases). Germline CDR1 and CDR2: SGHAT and FQNNGV. V was cut by 4 bases and J by 6 bases, with 13 bases left in between. The CDR3 is made up of 13 amino acids. CDR3 loop: CASSSLRTSEQYF. For the CDR3, the DNA is TGTGCCAGCAGCTCTCTAAGGACAAGCGAGCAGTACTTC. The full variable domain, in which reference TRBV11-2 and TRBJ2-7 provide the parts outside the CDR3, is EAGVAQSPRYKIIEKRQSVAFWCNPISGHATLYWYQQILGQGPKLLIQFQNNGVVDDSQLPKDRFSAERLKGVDSTLKIQPAKLEDSAVYLCASSSLRTSEQYFGPGTRLTVT.

A few counts support this clone. The chain employs TRBV28 and TRBJ1-5, with D perhaps TRBD1 (6 bases). The germline CDR1 and CDR2 sequences are MDHEN and SYDVKM. The V end lost 10 bases, the J end lost 4 bases, and 11 bases lay between the germline ends. CDR3 length equals 12 residues. The CDR3: CATIQGNQPQHF. The CDR3 region has the DNA TGTGCCACCATTCAGGGGAATCAGCCCCAGCATTTT. The full variable domain, completed using reference TRBV28 and TRBJ1-5, is DVKVTQSSRYLVKRTGEKVFLECVQDMDHENMFWYRQDPGLGLRLIYFSYDVKMKEKGDIPEGYSVSREKKERFSLILESASTNQTSMYLCATIQGNQPQHFGDGTRLSIL.

The chain combines TRBV28 with TRBJ2-1, with TRBD2 matching 11 bases. Per germline, CDR1 MDHEN and CDR2 SYDVKM. Trimming at V came to 8 bases and at J to 6 bases, leaving 3 bases not matched to a gene. The length of the CDR3 is 13 residues. CDR3 amino acids: CASGLAGGNEQFF. DNA for the CDR3: TGTGCCAGCGGGCTAGCGGGAGGCAATGAGCAGTTCTTC.

The chain is built from TRBV18 and TRBJ2-3; maybe TRBD1 (5 bases). Trimming removed 3 bases from V and 4 bases from J, with 17 bases in between. Germline CDR1 is KGHSH and CDR2 is LQKENI. The CDR3 loop spans 16 amino acids. The CDR3 is CASSPFSRVGADTQYF. The CDR3 nucleotides are TGTGCCAGCTCACCCTTCTCCAGGGTAGGCGCAGATACGCAGTATTTT.

This sequence joins TRBV7-3 and TRBJ2-1; no clear D gene. The CDR3 totals 15 residues. Trimming removed 5 bases at V and 2 bases at J, with 13 bases between. Looked up from germline, CDR1 is SGHTA and CDR2 is FQGTGA. For the CDR3, the DNA is TGTGCCAGCAGCCCAGACTTAAACCCCTACAATGAGCAGTTCTTC. Protein sequence: CASSPDLNPYNEQFF.

This clone was counted between two and nine times. The gene calls are TRBV10-3 and TRBJ2-7; perhaps TRBD2 as D (5 bases). Trimming removed 6 bases at V and 3 bases at J, with 9 bases between. The CDR3 is 12 residues long. Germline V lookup: CDR1 ENHRY, CDR2 SYGVKD. CDR3 DNA: TGTGCCATCAGGAGGGAGAACTACGAGCAGTACTTC. It encodes CAIRRENYEQYF.

This clone was counted only a few times. V is TRBV28 and J is TRBJ2-5, with 10 bases aligning to TRBD2. V was pared by 5 bases and J by 5 bases, with 11 bases of the junction left unmatched. Germline values: CDR1 MDHEN, CDR2 SYDVKM. This CDR3 region has 16 residues. The CDR3: CASSHLKAGGGETQYF. In DNA, the CDR3 is TGTGCCAGCAGTCATCTCAAAGCGGGAGGGGGGGAGACCCAGTACTTC.

The chain recombines TRBV5-1 with TRBJ2-2, with 7 bases identical to TRBD1. V lost 6 bases and J lost 1; bases outside the gene matches: 3. The V gene's germline CDR1 is SGHRS and CDR2 YFSETQ. The CDR3 totals 14 residues. The CDR3 region is CASIRDRNTGELFF. The CDR3 DNA reads TGCGCCAGCATCCGGGACAGGAACACCGGGGAGCTGTTTTTT.

V and J are TRBV19 and TRBJ2-7; D might be TRBD2 (5 bases). Germline CDR1 and CDR2: LNHDA and SQIVND (reference sequence). CDR3 length equals 15 residues. The germline V and J ends were trimmed by 3 bases and 3 bases, with 15 bases remaining between them. In DNA, the CDR3 is TGTGCCAGTAGTATGAGCCACGGGAATAACTACGAGCAGTACTTC. Amino acids: CASSMSHGNNYEQYF.

This clone was seen more than once but under ten times. V is TRBV30 and J is TRBJ2-6, with a tentative D call TRBD1 (5 bases). The V and J ends lost 5 bases and 2 bases respectively, with 10 bases between them. Germline V gene data show CDR1 as GTSNPN and CDR2 as SVGIG (reference sequence). CDR3 length equals 14 residues. For the CDR3, the DNA is TGTGCCTGGTCAACAGGTACTGGGGCCAACGTCCTGACTTTC. This sequence encodes CAWSTGTGANVLTF.

The chain has TRBV28 and TRBJ2-6, with D unclear. Germline CDR1 is MDHEN and CDR2 is SYDVKM. V lost 3 bases and J 0 bases, leaving 3 bases between the germline ends. CDR3 length: 14 amino acids. CDR3 loop: CASSFHSGANVLTF. In DNA, the CDR3 is TGTGCCAGCAGTTTCCACTCTGGGGCCAACGTCCTGACTTTC. The full variable domain, completed using reference TRBV28 and TRBJ2-6, is DVKVTQSSRYLVKRTGEKVFLECVQDMDHENMFWYRQDPGLGLRLIYFSYDVKMKEKGDIPEGYSVSREKKERFSLILESASTNQTSMYLCASSFHSGANVLTFGAGSRLTVL.